This record concerns one T cell receptor beta chain sequence. What it binds is not known. The source of the sample is a study of cytomegalovirus exposure and HLA in healthy donors. About the study: Among the roughly 400 genotyped donors, approximately 80% were placed in the Caucasian-associated ancestry cluster. Study-wide results and caveats: Being productive about 90% or about 30% of the time was typical of most TCR beta V segments in an earlier analysis. Altogether, 170 or so TCR beta chains were recorded as cytomegalovirus-associated. Relative to equally common others, HLA-associated TCR beta chains showed greater clonal expansion in a later analysis.

It was with 60 Vbeta and 13 Jbeta primers that the PCR ran. The assay was immunoSEQ multiplex PCR, and TCRdb's table has in-frame clones only and misses some. This table has 89,000 or so clones, about 80% appearing once. The CDR3 contains 16 residues. Trimming removed 3 bases from V and 9 bases from J, with 18 bases in between. Germline CDR1 SEHNR, CDR2 FQNEAQ (reference sequence). The sequence was collected from a young man in good health and CMV-seropositive. Sequenced: PBMCs. The rearrangement uses TRBV7-9 and TRBJ1-6; D unresolved. The CDR3 loop is CASSFGGVVLGSPLHF. The CDR3 nucleotides are TGTGCCAGCAGCTTTGGCGGGGTAGTGCTAGGTTCACCCCTCCACTTT.